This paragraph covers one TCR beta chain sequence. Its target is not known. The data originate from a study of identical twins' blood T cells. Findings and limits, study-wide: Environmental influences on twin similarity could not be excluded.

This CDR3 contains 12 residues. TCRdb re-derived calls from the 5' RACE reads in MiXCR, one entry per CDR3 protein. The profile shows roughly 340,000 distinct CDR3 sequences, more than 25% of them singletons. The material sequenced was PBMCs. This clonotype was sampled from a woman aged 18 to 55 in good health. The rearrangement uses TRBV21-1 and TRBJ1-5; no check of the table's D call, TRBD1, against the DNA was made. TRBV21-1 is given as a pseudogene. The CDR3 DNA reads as TGTGCCAGCAGCTCCCCGGGGAGGCCCCAGCATTTT. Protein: CASSSPGRPQHF.